This T cell receptor (beta chain) was sequenced during a study of T cells in Graves' hyperthyroidism and ophthalmopathy. Study in general: Peripheral blood was secured at the point of initial diagnosis, before any treatment.

The germline CDR1 and CDR2 sequences are SGHVS and FNYEAQ. V shed 0 bases, J shed 7 bases, and the junction held 8 bases outside the gene matches. The CDR3 runs 16 residues. TCR beta CDR3 region amplification was performed from RNA transcripts. When the TCR CDR3 underwent first-round RT-PCR, the HTBI primer set was used. A single record per CDR3 protein comes from TCRdb applying MiXCR to the multiplex PCR reads. This sample has approximately 490,000 distinct CDR3 sequences, with about 22% found just once. The TCR comes from an older woman with Graves' ophthalmopathy. This rearrangement joins TRBV7-6 to TRBJ2-1, with 8 nucleotides matching TRBD2. Sequencing used blood. CDR3 coding DNA: TGTGCCAGCAGCTTAGCAGCGGGACTAGGGGTTAATGAGCAGTTCTTC. Translated, it gives CASSLAAGLGVNEQFF.